Presented here are 9 T cell receptor beta chains from one specimen sequenced in a study of T cells in Graves' hyperthyroidism and ophthalmopathy. Regions amplified from RNA transcripts were the TCR beta CDR3 regions. A set of HTBI primers served as the primers for a first-round RT-PCR of the TCR CDR3. TCRdb reprocessed the multiplex PCR reads via MiXCR and lists one record per CDR3 protein. This sample has a few hundred thousand distinct CDR3 sequences, with around 45% found just once. The sequencing input was peripheral blood or thyroid tissue (not recorded which). The source of these receptors is a woman in her late teens or twenties with Graves' hyperthyroidism.

This clonotype was observed at least ten times. The rearrangement links TRBV15 to TRBJ1-2; D is unclear. Germline CDR1 reads LNHNV; CDR2 reads YYDKDF (reference sequence). The V gene lost 0 bases and the J gene lost 4 bases, with 6 bases spanning the gap. This CDR3 spans 13 amino acids. CDR3 residues: CATSRDQGYGYTF. The CDR3 nucleotides are TGTGCCACCAGCAGAGATCAAGGCTATGGCTACACCTTC.

Comments on this clonotype: A much more abundant neighbour one base away suggests this may be a read error. The genes are TRBV5-1 and TRBJ2-7; the match to TRBD2 covers 7 bases. This CDR3 is 15 amino acids long. V was pared by 1 base and J by 3 bases, with 7 bases of the junction left unmatched. In germline, CDR1 is SGHRS, CDR2 YFSETQ. The DNA for the CDR3 is TGCGCCAGCAGCTTGTGGGCGGGAGTTGTCTACGAGCAGTACTTC. Amino acid sequence: CASSLWAGVVYEQYF.

The chain has TRBV2 and TRBJ1-6; perhaps TRBD1 as D (6 bases). The CDR3 has 15 amino acids. Trimming left V 3 bases short and J 6 bases short, with 12 bases between. Germline V CDR1 and CDR2: SNHLY, FYNNEI. CDR3 in amino acids: CASSDRGVVNSPLHF. CDR3 in DNA: TGTGCCAGCAGTGATAGGGGGGTGGTTAATTCACCCCTCCACTTT. Complete variable domain (other parts from reference TRBV2 and TRBJ1-6): EPEVTQTPSHQVTQMGQEVILRCVPISNHLYFYWYRQILGQKVEFLVSFYNNEISEKSEIFDDQFSVERPDGSNFTLKIRSTKLEDSAMYFCASSDRGVVNSPLHFGNGTRLTVT.

This clonotype was detected ten times or more. V gene TRBV5-1 combines with J gene TRBJ1-4; 9 bases are a match to TRBD1. The CDR3 loop spans 17 amino acids. Germline values: CDR1 SGHRS, CDR2 YFSETQ. Unmatched junction bases numbered 6, after V lost 2 bases and J lost 1 base. The CDR3 reads CASSLQGARGTNEKLFF. In nucleotides, the CDR3 is TGCGCCAGCAGCTTACAGGGGGCTCGAGGAACTAATGAAAAACTGTTTTTT.

This chain connects TRBV20-1 to TRBJ1-2; a weak D match, TRBD1 (6 bases). The length of the CDR3 is 11 residues. Germline CDR1 is DFQATT and CDR2 is SNEGSKA (reference sequence). Between the trimmed V and J ends, which lost 3 bases and 12 bases, there was a span of 14 bases. Here the CDR3 reads CSASRGSPNTF. DNA of the CDR3: TGCAGTGCTAGTAGGGGGAGCCCGAACACCTTC.

The rearrangement uses TRBV7-9 and TRBJ2-4; D remains unclear. CDR1 is SEHNR, CDR2 FQNEAQ, per germline (reference sequence). Trimming took off 5 bases at V and 9 bases at J, with 17 bases between the two ends. This CDR3 contains 14 residues. CDR3 protein: CASSPPWPPGIQYF. The DNA of the CDR3 is TGTGCCAGCAGCCCACCTTGGCCCCCGGGCATTCAGTACTTC.

This clonotype was counted ten times or more. The genes are TRBV5-1 and TRBJ2-5; tentative D call: TRBD1 (7 bases). The V gene lost 4 bases and the J gene lost 4 bases, with 14 bases spanning the gap. The CDR3 is 14 amino acids. Germline V gene sequence: CDR1 SGHRS, CDR2 YFSETQ. CDR3 region: CASSAAGGSETQYF. The CDR3 DNA reads TGCGCCAGCAGCGCGGCAGGGGGGTCAGAGACCCAGTACTTC. Full variable domain (missing parts from reference TRBV5-1 and TRBJ2-5): KAGVTQTPRYLIKTRGQQVTLSCSPISGHRSVSWYQQTPGQGLQFLFEYFSETQRNKGNFPGRFSGRQFSNSRSEMNVSTLELGDSALYLCASSAAGGSETQYFGPGTRLLVL.

This clonotype was detected ten times or more. The gene calls are TRBV12-3 or TRBV12-4 and TRBJ2-7; TRBD1 might be the D (5 bases). This CDR3 is built from 14 residues. V was shortened by 6 bases and J by 5 bases, with 17 bases between the two germline ends. Here the CDR3 reads CASSHRWGRDEQYF. CDR3 in DNA: TGTGCCAGCAGCCACCGGTGGGGCCGGGACGAGCAGTACTTC.

This clonotype was seen many times. The CDR3 is CASSLVPGQGARAFF. As DNA, the CDR3 is TGTGCCAGCAGCTTAGTTCCGGGACAGGGGGCCAGAGCTTTCTTT. The V gene is TRBV7-6, the J gene TRBJ1-1; the match to TRBD1 covers 12 bases. CDR1 is SGHVS and CDR2 is FNYEAQ in the germline V gene. The ends lost 1 base at V and 10 bases at J; junction bases unmatched: 7. The CDR3 runs 15 residues.